The clone carrying this TCR beta chain appeared a few times. What it binds is not known. This specimen comes from a study of human T cells and chemical hapten exposure. Study at large: Alopecia areata, totalis or universalis affected patients, mainly female.

This CDR3 spans 13 amino acids. The germline V and J ends were trimmed by 7 bases and 6 bases, with 10 bases remaining between them. A single record per CDR3 protein comes from TCRdb applying MiXCR to the RACE reads. The sample lists approximately 260,000 distinct CDR3 sequences, roughly 8% occurring once. Study-level findings and limits: Against controls, expanded TCRs gave rise to significantly more large CDR3 similarity clusters. There was no change with DPC sensitization in TCRs above 1 in 1000 frequency.

The time point here: pre-sensitization, week 0. Treatment of the sample: therapeutic diphenylcyclopropenone sensitization with weekly scalp DPC. At every patch-test visit, blood was drawn before the patch test was applied. This sample comprised whole blood, obtained in connection with sensitization to the hapten diphenylcyclopropenone (DPC). The source is a man aged 18 to 29 with alopecia areata. Some clones in this sample may be carry-over from other donors' samples. The V gene is TRBV12-3 or TRBV12-4, the J gene TRBJ1-6; tentative D call: TRBD1 (5 bases). Here the CDR3 reads CASTRGTNSPLHF. CDR3 sequence (DNA): TGTGCCAGCACACGGGGCACTAATTCACCCCTCCACTTT.